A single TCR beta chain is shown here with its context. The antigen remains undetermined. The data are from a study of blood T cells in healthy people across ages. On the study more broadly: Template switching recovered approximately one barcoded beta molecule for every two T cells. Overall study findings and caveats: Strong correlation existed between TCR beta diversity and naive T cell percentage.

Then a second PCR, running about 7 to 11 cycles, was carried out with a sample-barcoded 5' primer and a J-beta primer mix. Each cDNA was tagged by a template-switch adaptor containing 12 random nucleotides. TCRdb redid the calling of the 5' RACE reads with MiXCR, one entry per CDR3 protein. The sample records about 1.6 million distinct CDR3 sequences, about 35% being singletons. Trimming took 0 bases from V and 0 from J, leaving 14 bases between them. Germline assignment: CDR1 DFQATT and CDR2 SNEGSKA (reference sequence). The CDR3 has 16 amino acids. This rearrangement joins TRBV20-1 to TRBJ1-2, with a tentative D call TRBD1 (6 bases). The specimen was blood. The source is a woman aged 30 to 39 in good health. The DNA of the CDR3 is TGCAGTGCTAGAGATAAGGCCTGGACAGCTAACTATGGCTACACCTTC. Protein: CSARDKAWTANYGYTF.